This T cell receptor beta chain emerged from a study of CD8+ T cells in alopecia areata. Overall study context: Treated patients were dosed with oral tofacitinib, taking 5 to 10 mg twice daily. Regarding the study as a whole: Normal scalp had lower clonality than lesional scalp, with alopecia totalis/universalis lesions showing this most strongly. Between patients, shared TCR sequences were less clear than in mice. This was possibly due in part to HLA diversity in the patient population.

The table lists this clone with a few counts. Antigen unknown. It was from alopecia areata patients that lesional scalp punch biopsies and peripheral blood were collected. RNA, once extracted, was reverse transcribed into cDNA for use as the sequencing template. Profiled with immunoSEQ multiplex PCR; TCRdb holds only in-frame clones, not every one. The sample includes roughly 150,000 clones, around 50% of them seen just once. Material: CD4+ T cells sorted from blood, obtained at week 0. This clonotype was sampled from a human donor with alopecia areata.

CDR3 nucleotide sequence: TGTGCCAGCAGCCGACAGGGCTCTCTCTACGAGCAGTACTTC. Protein product: CASSRQGSLYEQYF. The V call is TRBV14, the J call TRBJ2-7; 7 positions agree with TRBD1. The V and J ends lost 4 bases and 3 bases, in that order; junction bases with no gene match: 6. The length of the CDR3 is 14 residues. From germline, CDR1 is SGHDN and CDR2 FVKESK. Full variable domain (remainder filled in from reference TRBV14 and TRBJ2-7): EAGVTQFPSHSVIEKGQTVTLRCDPISGHDNLYWYRRVMGKEIKFLLHFVKESKQDESGMPNNRFLAERTGGTYSTLKVQPAELEDSGVYFCASSRQGSLYEQYFGPGTRLTVT.